A selection of T cell receptor beta chains follows, all from one sample in a study of brain T cells in children with intractable seizures. The method was immunoSEQ multiplex PCR; TCRdb's version includes in-frame clones alone and lacks a portion of them. Altogether 100,000 to 120,000 clones are present, around 94% being singletons, with the ten largest covering under 4.5%. The sample in question was peripheral blood, obtained at surgery. The receptor source for this set is a boy under three years old with hemimegalencephaly and intractable seizures. Both conserved end residues are part of each CDR3. Fields, in order: clone size, J gene, V gene, D gene, CDR3 protein, CDR3 DNA. The D gene is left open where the match is weak. The size of a clone is reported for some rows only, either as once, few or many, or as a class for expanded clones.

.,TRBJ2-7,TRBV9,TRBD2,CASSVASGSIYEQYF,TGTGCCAGCAGCGTAGCAAGCGGGAGTATATACGAGCAGTACTTC
.,TRBJ2-5,TRBV2,TRBD2,CASSRGTSGRLQETQYF,TGTGCCAGCAGTCGAGGGACTAGCGGGAGACTCCAAGAGACCCAGTACTTC
.,TRBJ2-7,TRBV27,TRBD2,CASSSVGINSGRAYEQYF,TGTGCCAGCAGTTCGGTGGGGATAAATAGCGGGAGGGCCTACGAGCAGTACTTC
.,TRBJ2-4,TRBV28,.,CASSLLGAGNIQYF,TGTGCCAGCAGTTTACTGGGGGCGGGGAACATTCAGTACTTC
.,TRBJ2-1,TRBV7-2,.,CASSPPGGGVGTLQFF,TGTGCCAGCAGCCCCCCTGGGGGAGGGGTGGGGACATTGCAGTTCTTC
.,TRBJ2-1,TRBV24-1,TRBD2,CATSDSGTSGVYNEQFF,TGTGCCACCAGTGATTCCGGGACTAGCGGGGTCTACAATGAGCAGTTCTTC
.,TRBJ1-6,TRBV28,.,CASSPRLGRGSPLHF,TGTGCCAGCAGTCCTCGGTTGGGGAGGGGATCACCCCTCCACTTT
.,TRBJ2-7,TRBV6-5,.,CASSYSRDSSYEQYF,TGTGCCAGCAGTTACTCGCGGGACAGTTCCTACGAGCAGTACTTC
once,TRBJ1-1,TRBV9,.,CASSVVQGFTEAFF,TGTGCCAGCAGCGTAGTCCAGGGGTTCACTGAAGCTTTCTTT
.,TRBJ2-7,TRBV5-5,.,CASSYQGGLGYEQYF,TGTGCCAGCAGCTACCAAGGGGGTCTCGGGTACGAGCAGTACTTC
.,TRBJ2-2,TRBV28,TRBD2,CASSSQLAAIPGELFF,TGTGCCAGCAGTTCCCAACTAGCGGCGATCCCCGGGGAGCTGTTTTTT
once,TRBJ2-3,TRBV6-2/TRBV6-3,.,CASSPLGAGDTQYF,TGTGCCAGCAGCCCCCTCGGGGCGGGAGATACGCAGTATTTT
.,TRBJ2-3,TRBV12-5,.,CASAPWLTTDTQYF,TGTGCTAGTGCCCCCTGGCTCACCACAGATACGCAGTATTTT
once,TRBJ2-7,TRBV7-9,TRBD1,CASSLGQGVHEQYF,TGTGCCAGCAGCTTGGGACAGGGGGTCCACGAGCAGTACTTC
.,TRBJ2-3,TRBV28,.,CASSLRTGRGLDTQYF,TGTGCCAGCAGTTTACGGACTGGCCGGGGCCTAGATACGCAGTATTTT
.,TRBJ2-3,TRBV5-6,TRBD2,CASSPGTSGHTDTQYF,TGTGCCAGCAGCCCAGGGACTAGCGGCCACACAGATACGCAGTATTTT
.,TRBJ2-7,TRBV7-9,.,CASSPAALTYEQYF,TGTGCCAGCAGCCCCGCCGCTCTTACCTACGAGCAGTACTTC
.,TRBJ2-1,TRBV4-3,TRBD2,CASSQKLSAGGGEQFF,TGCGCCAGCAGCCAAAAATTATCAGCGGGAGGGGGGGAGCAGTTCTTC
.,TRBJ2-7,TRBV19,TRBD2,CASSFTPPLAGYPYEQYF,TGTGCCAGTAGTTTCACTCCCCCACTAGCGGGTTATCCCTACGAGCAGTACTTC
.,TRBJ2-5,TRBV7-7,TRBD2,CASSRRLAGEETQYF,TGTGCCAGCAGCAGACGACTAGCGGGAGAGGAGACCCAGTACTTC
.,TRBJ1-2,TRBV6-7,.,CASRPSKGYTF,TGTGCCAGCAGACCTTCGAAGGGCTACACCTTC
.,TRBJ2-7,TRBV5-1,TRBD2,CASSLGVSGRNEQYF,TGCGCCAGCAGCTTGGGTGTTAGCGGGAGGAACGAGCAGTACTTC
.,TRBJ2-7,TRBV6-6,TRBD1,CASSYRTGGREQYF,TGTGCCAGCAGTTACCGGACAGGGGGCCGCGAGCAGTACTTC
.,TRBJ1-4,TRBV5-4,.,CASSLVMPGVLEKLFF,TGTGCCAGCAGCTTGGTCATGCCCGGAGTTCTAGAAAAACTGTTTTTT
.,TRBJ2-2,TRBV7-2,TRBD2,CASSWTSGSTGELFF,TGTGCCAGCAGCTGGACTAGCGGGAGTACCGGGGAGCTGTTTTTT
.,TRBJ2-7,TRBV6-5,TRBD1,CASSRQGYEQYF,TGTGCCAGCAGCCGACAGGGTTACGAGCAGTACTTC
.,TRBJ2-7,TRBV4-1,TRBD2,CASSQDWGGSYEQYF,TGCGCCAGCAGCCAAGATTGGGGGGGCTCCTACGAGCAGTACTTC
.,TRBJ1-2,TRBV18,.,CASSPPNSLDYGYTF,TGTGCCAGCTCACCACCTAACAGCCTTGACTATGGCTACACCTTC
.,TRBJ2-1,TRBV5-4,.,CASSLYNEQFF,TGTGCCAGCAGCCTCTACAATGAGCAGTTCTTC
.,TRBJ2-2,TRBV11-1,TRBD1,CATRDRPNTGELFF,TGTGCCACAAGGGACAGGCCGAACACCGGGGAGCTGTTTTTT
once,TRBJ2-1,TRBV3-1/TRBV3-2,TRBD1,CASSPVPDRGSYNEQFF,TGTGCCAGCAGCCCCGTGCCTGACAGGGGCTCCTACAATGAGCAGTTCTTC
.,TRBJ2-3,TRBV2,.,CASSEAVGYTDTQYF,TGTGCCAGCAGTGAAGCGGTAGGGTACACAGATACGCAGTATTTT
.,TRBJ2-1,TRBV6-2/TRBV6-3,.,CASSYPRNEQFF,TGTGCCAGCAGTTACCCTCGGAATGAGCAGTTCTTC